A selection of T cell receptor beta chains follows, all from one sample in a study of T cell changes during pregnancy in multiple sclerosis. Clones were read by immunoSEQ multiplex PCR, and TCRdb kept only the in-frame ones, dropping some. Counted here are about 47,000 clones, around 90% occurring once; the ten biggest clones make up about 2%. Sequencing was performed on peripheral blood, taken in the first trimester of pregnancy. Source of these receptors: a female donor with multiple sclerosis, enrolled in a pregnancy study. The conserved cysteine and the conserved F or W are not part of the CDR3 here. The D gene is left open where the match is weak.

J | D | V | CDR3
TRBJ2-1 | TRBD1 | TRBV6-5 | ASSGQGSLGNEQF
TRBJ1-6 | - | TRBV18 | ASSPPFGGNSPLH
TRBJ2-5 | - | TRBV4-3 | ASSQDPFPGEETQY
TRBJ2-1 | TRBD2 | TRBV29-1 | SGADSSGAF
TRBJ2-3 | TRBD2 | TRBV2 | ASSWVYLAGVSTDTQY
TRBJ1-1 | TRBD1 | TRBV28 | ASGAGGTEAF
TRBJ2-7 | TRBD2 | TRBV11-2 | ASSFSGGTYEQY
TRBJ2-5 | TRBD1 | TRBV7-9 | ASSSIQGALVQETQY
TRBJ1-1 | TRBD1 | TRBV18 | ASSPIRQGIDTEAF
TRBJ1-2 | TRBD1 | TRBV7-2 | ASSLEIWAINRGGYT
TRBJ1-6 | TRBD1 | TRBV28 | ASSLPWTGIYNSPLH
TRBJ2-1 | TRBD2 | TRBV5-5 | ASSLAPVAGLYNEQF
TRBJ2-7 | TRBD1 | TRBV5-4 | ASSLDATGGSYEQY
TRBJ2-1 | - | TRBV27 | ASANIRGAGNEQF
TRBJ2-1 | - | TRBV18 | ASSGQSYEQF
TRBJ1-2 | - | TRBV9 | ASSVGWGGSYT
TRBJ2-1 | - | TRBV6-5 | ASRGDTYNEQF
TRBJ2-2 | TRBD2 | TRBV4-1 | ASSSGLARGTGELF
TRBJ1-2 | - | TRBV2 | ASSSEARGYT
TRBJ2-7 | - | TRBV5-1 | ASSLQGDEQY
TRBJ1-2 | - | TRBV30 | AWRGSSNYGYT
TRBJ1-1 | TRBD1 | TRBV18 | ASSLSQGTEAF
TRBJ2-4 | - | TRBV2 | ASSDDLAKNIQY
TRBJ2-7 | - | TRBV28 | ASRDTFYEQY
TRBJ2-5 | - | TRBV5-5 | ASSPRQYQETQY
TRBJ1-2 | TRBD1 | TRBV5-3 | ARSVGGSGGYT
TRBJ2-1 | TRBD1 | TRBV5-1 | ASSPGTGGRKQF
TRBJ2-5 | TRBD2 | TRBV30 | AWSQGLAGFSETQY
TRBJ2-3 | - | TRBV30 | AWELGADTQY
TRBJ2-2 | - | TRBV4-3 | ASSQNGQGFVGTGELF
TRBJ2-7 | TRBD1 | TRBV29-1 | SVDPGQGNEQY
TRBJ2-2 | TRBD2 | TRBV6-1 | ASPPTGRGLGELF
TRBJ1-4 | - | TRBV30 | AWSYPGATNEKLF
TRBJ2-1 | TRBD2 | TRBV9 | ASSAKVGGGAWNEQF
TRBJ1-6 | TRBD1 | TRBV27 | ASSLSRDRGSPLH
TRBJ2-3 | - | TRBV5-1 | ASSLELADTQY
TRBJ2-1 | TRBD2 | TRBV15 | ATSRGTSGGNEQF
TRBJ1-5 | - | TRBV30 | AWGPSGWGGINQPQH
TRBJ1-6 | - | TRBV7-9 | ASTRVQGHSPLH
TRBJ1-1 | - | TRBV5-1 | ASSGQLGTEAF
TRBJ1-2 | - | TRBV2 | ASSPNRENYGYT
TRBJ1-1 | - | TRBV5-6 | ASSFRKRNTEAF
TRBJ2-5 | TRBD1 | TRBV11-1 | ASSARQGGQETQY
TRBJ1-1 | TRBD1 | TRBV11-2 | ASSLEGQWNTEAF
TRBJ1-1 | - | TRBV5-4 | ASSFTNYGRNTEAF
TRBJ1-1 | TRBD1 | TRBV12-5 | ASGTGQGEAF
TRBJ2-3 | TRBD2 | TRBV5-1 | ASSPGGLGDTQY
TRBJ1-5 | TRBD1 | TRBV10-3 | AISRDRRNQPQH
TRBJ2-2 | - | TRBV2 | ASAPTGNTGELF
TRBJ1-2 | TRBD1 | TRBV12-5 | ASGLDRGPGYT
TRBJ2-2 | TRBD2 | TRBV27 | ASSLLLAGGLYGELF
TRBJ1-2 | TRBD1 | TRBV2 | ASSTDRARGYT
TRBJ2-1 | TRBD1 | TRBV25-1 | ASRDRTGAFYNEQF
TRBJ2-5 | TRBD1 | TRBV6-6 | ASSSGQQFFQETQY
TRBJ2-3 | TRBD2 | TRBV19 | ASSLAVSTDTQY
TRBJ2-1 | TRBD2 | TRBV4-3 | ASSHATSGYNEQF
TRBJ2-2 | - | TRBV30 | AWSDAGGLVTGELF
TRBJ2-2 | TRBD2 | TRBV7-9 | ASSPPFGSGGNTGELF
TRBJ2-6 | TRBD1 | TRBV15 | ATSRGRGRSGANVLT